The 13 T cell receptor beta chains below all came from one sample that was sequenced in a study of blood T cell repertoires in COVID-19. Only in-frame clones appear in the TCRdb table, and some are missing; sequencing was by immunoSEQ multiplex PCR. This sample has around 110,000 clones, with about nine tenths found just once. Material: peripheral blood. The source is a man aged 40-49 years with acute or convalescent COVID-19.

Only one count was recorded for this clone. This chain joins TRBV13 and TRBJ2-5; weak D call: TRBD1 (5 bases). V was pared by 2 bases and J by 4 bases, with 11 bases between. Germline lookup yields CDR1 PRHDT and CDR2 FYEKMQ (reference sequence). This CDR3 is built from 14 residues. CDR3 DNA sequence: TGTGCCAGCAGCTTAAGGCAGGGCCTAGAGACCCAGTACTTC. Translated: CASSLRQGLETQYF.

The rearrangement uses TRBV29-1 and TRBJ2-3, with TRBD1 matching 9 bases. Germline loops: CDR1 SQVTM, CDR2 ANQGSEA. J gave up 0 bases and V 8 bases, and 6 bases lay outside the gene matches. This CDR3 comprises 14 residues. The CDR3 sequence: CSSTGTGSTDTQYF. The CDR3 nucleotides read TGCAGCTCGACGGGGACAGGGAGCACAGATACGCAGTATTTT.

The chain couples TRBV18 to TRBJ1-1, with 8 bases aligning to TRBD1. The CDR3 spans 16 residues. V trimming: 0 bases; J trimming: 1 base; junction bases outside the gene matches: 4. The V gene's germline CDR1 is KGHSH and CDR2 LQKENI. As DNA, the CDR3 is TGTGCCAGCTCACCACCCCAGGGGGCCGAGAACACTGAAGCTTTCTTT. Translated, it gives CASSPPQGAENTEAFF.

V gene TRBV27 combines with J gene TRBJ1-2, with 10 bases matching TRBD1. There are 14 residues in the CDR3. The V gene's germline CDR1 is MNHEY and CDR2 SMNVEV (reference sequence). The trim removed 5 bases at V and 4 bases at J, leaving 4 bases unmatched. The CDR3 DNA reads TGTGCCAGCAGTCCCGGGACAGGGGCCTATGGCTACACCTTC. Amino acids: CASSPGTGAYGYTF.

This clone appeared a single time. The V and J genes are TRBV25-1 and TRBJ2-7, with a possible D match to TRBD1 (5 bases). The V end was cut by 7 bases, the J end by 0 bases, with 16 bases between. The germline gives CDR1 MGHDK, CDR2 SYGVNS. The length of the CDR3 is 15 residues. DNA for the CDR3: TGTGCCAGCATACTACCGGGTGGGGCCTCCTACGAGCAGTACTTC. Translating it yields CASILPGGASYEQYF.

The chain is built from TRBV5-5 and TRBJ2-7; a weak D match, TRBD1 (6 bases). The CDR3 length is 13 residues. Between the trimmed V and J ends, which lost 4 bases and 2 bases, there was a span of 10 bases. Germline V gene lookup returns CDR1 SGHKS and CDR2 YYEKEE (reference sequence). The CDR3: CASSRDTAYEQYF. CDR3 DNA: TGTGCCAGCAGCAGGGACACTGCCTACGAGCAGTACTTC.

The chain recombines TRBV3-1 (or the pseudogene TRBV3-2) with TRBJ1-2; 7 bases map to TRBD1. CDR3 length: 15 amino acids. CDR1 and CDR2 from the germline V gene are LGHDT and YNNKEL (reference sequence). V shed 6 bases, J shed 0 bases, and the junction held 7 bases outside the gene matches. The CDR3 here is CASSQTGLPNYGYTF. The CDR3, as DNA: TGTGCCAGCAGTCAGACAGGGTTGCCTAACTATGGCTACACCTTC.

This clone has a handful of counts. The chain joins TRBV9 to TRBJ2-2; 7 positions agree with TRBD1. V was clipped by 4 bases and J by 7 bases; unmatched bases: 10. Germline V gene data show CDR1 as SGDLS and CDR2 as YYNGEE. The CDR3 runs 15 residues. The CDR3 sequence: CASSPRQGFRGELFF. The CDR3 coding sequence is TGTGCCAGCAGCCCCCGACAGGGTTTTCGCGGGGAGCTGTTTTTT. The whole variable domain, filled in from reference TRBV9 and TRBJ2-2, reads DSGVTQTPKHLITATGQRVTLRCSPRSGDLSVYWYQQSLDQGLQFLIQYYNGEERAKGNILERFSAQQFPDLHSELNLSSLELGDSALYFCASSPRQGFRGELFFGEGSRLTVL.

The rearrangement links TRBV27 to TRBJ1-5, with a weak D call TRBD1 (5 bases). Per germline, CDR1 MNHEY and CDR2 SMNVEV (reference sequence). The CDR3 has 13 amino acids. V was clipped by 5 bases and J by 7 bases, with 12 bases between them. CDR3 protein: CASSTLGAQPQHF. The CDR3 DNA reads TGTGCCAGCAGTACCCTAGGGGCCCAGCCCCAGCATTTT.

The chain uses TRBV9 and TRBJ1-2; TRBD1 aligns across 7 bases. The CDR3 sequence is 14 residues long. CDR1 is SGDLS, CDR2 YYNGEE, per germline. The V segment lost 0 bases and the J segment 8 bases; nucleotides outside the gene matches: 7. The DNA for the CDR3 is TGTGCCAGCAGCGTAGAGACAGGGATGCGAGGCTACACCTTC. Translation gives CASSVETGMRGYTF.

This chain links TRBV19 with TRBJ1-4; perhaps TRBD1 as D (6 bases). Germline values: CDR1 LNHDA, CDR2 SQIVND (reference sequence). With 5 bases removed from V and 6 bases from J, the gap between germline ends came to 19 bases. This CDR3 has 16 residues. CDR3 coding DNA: TGTGCCAGTAGTGACTACAGGGTAGACGGTGATGAAAAACTGTTTTTT. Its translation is CASSDYRVDGDEKLFF.

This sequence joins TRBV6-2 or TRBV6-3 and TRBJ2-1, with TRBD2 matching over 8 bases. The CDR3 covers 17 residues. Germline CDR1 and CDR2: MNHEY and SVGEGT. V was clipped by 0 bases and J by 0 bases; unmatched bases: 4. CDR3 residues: CASSYSERGSSYNEQFF. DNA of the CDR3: TGTGCCAGCAGTTACTCAGAGCGGGGGAGCTCCTACAATGAGCAGTTCTTC.

The CDR3 spells CASSPRTGVILYGYTF. CDR3 in DNA: TGTGCCAGCAGCCCGCGGACAGGGGTTATTCTCTATGGCTACACCTTC. The chain carries TRBV7-9 and TRBJ1-2, with 9 bases matching TRBD1. Germline V gene data show CDR1 as SEHNR and CDR2 as FQNEAQ (reference sequence). The CDR3 is 16 amino acids. Trimming took 5 bases from V and 4 from J; bases not matched to a gene: 11.